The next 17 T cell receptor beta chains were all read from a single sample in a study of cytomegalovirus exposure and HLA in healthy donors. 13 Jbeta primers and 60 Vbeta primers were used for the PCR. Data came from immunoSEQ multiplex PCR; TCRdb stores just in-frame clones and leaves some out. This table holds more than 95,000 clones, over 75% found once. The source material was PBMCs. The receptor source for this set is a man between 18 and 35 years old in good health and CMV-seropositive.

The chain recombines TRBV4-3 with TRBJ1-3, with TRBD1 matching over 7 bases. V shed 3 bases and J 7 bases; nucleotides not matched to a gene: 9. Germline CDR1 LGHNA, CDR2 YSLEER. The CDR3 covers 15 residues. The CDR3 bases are TGCGCCAGCAGCCAGAGGGACAGACAGTTTAACACCATATATTTT. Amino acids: CASSQRDRQFNTIYF.

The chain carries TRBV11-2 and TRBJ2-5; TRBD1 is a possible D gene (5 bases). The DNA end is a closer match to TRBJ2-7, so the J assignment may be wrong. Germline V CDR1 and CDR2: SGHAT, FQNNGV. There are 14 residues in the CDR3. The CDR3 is CASRERDSSYEQYF. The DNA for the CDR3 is TGTGCCAGCAGGGAAAGAGACAGCTCCTACGAGCAGTACTTC.

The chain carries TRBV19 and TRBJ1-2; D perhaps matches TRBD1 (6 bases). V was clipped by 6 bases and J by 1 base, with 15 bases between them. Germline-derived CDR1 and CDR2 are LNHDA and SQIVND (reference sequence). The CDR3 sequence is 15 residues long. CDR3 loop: CASRSGTPDNYGYTF. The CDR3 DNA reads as TGTGCCAGTAGATCCGGGACACCGGATAACTATGGCTACACCTTC.

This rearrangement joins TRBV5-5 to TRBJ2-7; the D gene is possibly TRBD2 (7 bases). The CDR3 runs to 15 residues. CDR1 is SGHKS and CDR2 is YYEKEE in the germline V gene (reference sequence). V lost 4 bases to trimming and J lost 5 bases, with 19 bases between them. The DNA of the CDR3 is TGTGCCAGCAGCAGCTTGGGGGGGGCTCGAGACGAGCAGTACTTC. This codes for CASSSLGGARDEQYF.

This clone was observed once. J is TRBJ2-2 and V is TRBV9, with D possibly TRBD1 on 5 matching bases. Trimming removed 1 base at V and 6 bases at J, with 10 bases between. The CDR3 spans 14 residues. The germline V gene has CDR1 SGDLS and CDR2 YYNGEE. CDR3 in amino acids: CASSVQGAAGELFF. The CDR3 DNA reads TGTGCCAGCAGCGTACAAGGGGCTGCCGGGGAGCTGTTTTTT. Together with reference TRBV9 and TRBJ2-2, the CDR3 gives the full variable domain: DSGVTQTPKHLITATGQRVTLRCSPRSGDLSVYWYQQSLDQGLQFLIQYYNGEERAKGNILERFSAQQFPDLHSELNLSSLELGDSALYFCASSVQGAAGELFFGEGSRLTVL.

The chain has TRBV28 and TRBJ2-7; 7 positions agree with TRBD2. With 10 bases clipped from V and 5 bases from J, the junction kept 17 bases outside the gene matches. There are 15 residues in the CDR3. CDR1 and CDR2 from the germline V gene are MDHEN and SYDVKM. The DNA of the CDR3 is TGTGCCACCTCCAGCGTCGGGGGAGGGCCCCACGAGCAGTACTTC. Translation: CATSSVGGGPHEQYF.

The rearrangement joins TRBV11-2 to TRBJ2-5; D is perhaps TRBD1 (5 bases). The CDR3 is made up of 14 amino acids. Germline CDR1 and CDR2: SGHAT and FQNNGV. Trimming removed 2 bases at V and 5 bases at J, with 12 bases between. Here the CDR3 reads CASSLFPGSETQYF. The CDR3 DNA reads TGTGCCAGCAGCTTATTCCCAGGGTCCGAGACCCAGTACTTC.

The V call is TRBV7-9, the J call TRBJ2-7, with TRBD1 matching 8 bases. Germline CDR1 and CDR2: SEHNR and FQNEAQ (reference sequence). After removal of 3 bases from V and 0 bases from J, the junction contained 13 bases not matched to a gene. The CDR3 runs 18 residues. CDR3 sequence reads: CASSFSDKTGGSSYEQYF. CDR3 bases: TGTGCCAGCAGCTTTTCAGACAAAACAGGGGGTTCCTCCTACGAGCAGTACTTC. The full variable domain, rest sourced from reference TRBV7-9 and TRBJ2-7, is DTGVSQNPRHKITKRGQNVTFRCDPISEHNRLYWYRQTLGQGPEFLTYFQNEAQLEKSRLLSDRFSAERPKGSFSTLEIQRTEQGDSAMYLCASSFSDKTGGSSYEQYFGPGTRLTVT.

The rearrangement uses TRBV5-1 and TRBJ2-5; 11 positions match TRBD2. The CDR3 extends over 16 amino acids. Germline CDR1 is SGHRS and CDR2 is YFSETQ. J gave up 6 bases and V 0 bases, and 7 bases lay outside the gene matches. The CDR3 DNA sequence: TGCGCCAGCAGCTTGGACGGTAGCGGGGGGGCAAAGACCCAGTACTTC. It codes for CASSLDGSGGAKTQYF.

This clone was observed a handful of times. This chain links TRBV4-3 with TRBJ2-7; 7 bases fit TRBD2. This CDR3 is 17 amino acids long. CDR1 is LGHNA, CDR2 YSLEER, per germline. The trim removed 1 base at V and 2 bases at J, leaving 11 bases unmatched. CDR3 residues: CASSQGGGTVVPYEQYF. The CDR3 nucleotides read TGCGCCAGCAGCCAAGGGGGAGGGACGGTAGTCCCCTACGAGCAGTACTTC.

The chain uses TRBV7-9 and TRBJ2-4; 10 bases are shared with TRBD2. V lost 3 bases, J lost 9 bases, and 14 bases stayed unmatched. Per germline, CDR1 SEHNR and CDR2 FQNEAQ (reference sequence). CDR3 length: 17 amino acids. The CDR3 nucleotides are TGTGCCAGCAGCTTTCAAGCGGGAGGGGGGCCTTTGGGCATTCAGTACTTC. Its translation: CASSFQAGGGPLGIQYF. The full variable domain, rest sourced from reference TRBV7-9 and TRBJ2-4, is DTGVSQNPRHKITKRGQNVTFRCDPISEHNRLYWYRQTLGQGPEFLTYFQNEAQLEKSRLLSDRFSAERPKGSFSTLEIQRTEQGDSAMYLCASSFQAGGGPLGIQYFGAGTRLSVL.

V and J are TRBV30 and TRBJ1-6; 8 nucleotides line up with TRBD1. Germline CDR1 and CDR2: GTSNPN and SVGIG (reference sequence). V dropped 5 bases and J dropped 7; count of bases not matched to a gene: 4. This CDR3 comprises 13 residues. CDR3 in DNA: TGTGCCTGGGCAGGACAGGGAAATTCACCCCTCCACTTT. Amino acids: CAWAGQGNSPLHF.

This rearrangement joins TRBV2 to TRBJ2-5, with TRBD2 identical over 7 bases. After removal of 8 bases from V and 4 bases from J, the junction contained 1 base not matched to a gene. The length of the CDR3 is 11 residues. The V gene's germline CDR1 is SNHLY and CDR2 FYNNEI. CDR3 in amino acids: CASAGVETQYF. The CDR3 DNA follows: TGTGCCAGCGCGGGGGTAGAGACCCAGTACTTC.

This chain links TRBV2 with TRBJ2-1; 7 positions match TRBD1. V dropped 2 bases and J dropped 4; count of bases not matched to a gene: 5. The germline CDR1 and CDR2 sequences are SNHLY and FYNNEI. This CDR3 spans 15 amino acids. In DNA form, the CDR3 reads TGTGCCAGCAGTGAAAGACAGGGCGGGTACAATGAGCAGTTCTTC. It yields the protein CASSERQGGYNEQFF.

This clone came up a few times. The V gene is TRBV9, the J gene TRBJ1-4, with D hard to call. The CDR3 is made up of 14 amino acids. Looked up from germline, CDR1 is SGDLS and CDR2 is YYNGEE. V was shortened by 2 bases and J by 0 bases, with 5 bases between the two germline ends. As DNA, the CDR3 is TGTGCCAGCAGCGTGGCAGCAACTAATGAAAAACTGTTTTTT. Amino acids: CASSVAATNEKLFF.

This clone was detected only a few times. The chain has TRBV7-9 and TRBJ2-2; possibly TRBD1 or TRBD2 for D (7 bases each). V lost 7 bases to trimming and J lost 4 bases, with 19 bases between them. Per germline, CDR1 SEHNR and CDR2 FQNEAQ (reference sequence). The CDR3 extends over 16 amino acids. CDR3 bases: TGTGCCAGCAACCTAGCGGTAGACAGGGCCACCGGGGAGCTGTTTTTT. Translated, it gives CASNLAVDRATGELFF.

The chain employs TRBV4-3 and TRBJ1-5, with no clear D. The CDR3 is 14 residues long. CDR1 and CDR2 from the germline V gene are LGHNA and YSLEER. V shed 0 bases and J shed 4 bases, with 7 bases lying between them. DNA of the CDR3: TGCGCCAGCAGCCAAGATATTAGTAATCAGCCCCAGCATTTT. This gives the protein CASSQDISNQPQHF.